These T cell receptor beta chains were read from a single sample in a study of cytomegalovirus exposure and HLA in healthy donors. TCRdb keeps only in-frame clones here, not all; method: immunoSEQ multiplex PCR. Of about 150,000 clones listed, 86% are singletons. Sequenced sample: PBMCs. The receptor source for this set is a man between 18 and 29 years old in good health and CMV-seropositive. Each CDR3 is given with its conserved first and last residue. Each record gives: J gene, V gene, CDR3 protein.

TRBJ1-2 | TRBV4-1 | CASSQDGTGDRGYTF
TRBJ2-3 | TRBV29-1 | CSVEGADTQYF
TRBJ2-7 | TRBV7-2 | CASSIATPLSSYEQYF
TRBJ1-1 | TRBV27 | CASSLSQGFWGDTEAFF
TRBJ1-1 | TRBV7-2 | CASSPRGGEGTEAFF
TRBJ1-3 | TRBV30 | CAWSVERSGNTIYF
TRBJ1-1 | TRBV5-6 | CASSLDRAPEAFF
TRBJ1-2 | TRBV19 | CASTSGQGAYGYTF
TRBJ2-7 | TRBV19 | CASSMGVGASYEQYF
TRBJ2-3 | TRBV5-8 | CASSRDTDTQYF
TRBJ2-7 | TRBV9 | CASSVEPLAGAGEQYF
TRBJ2-3 | TRBV5-1 | CASSLGLATSTDTQYF
TRBJ2-3 | TRBV6-4 | CASSDSPAGTDTQYF
TRBJ2-3 | TRBV2 | CASSLYGLGPTDTQYF
TRBJ2-7 | TRBV5-5 | CASSLGWTSGALSYEQYF
TRBJ2-5 | TRBV7-9 | CASSLRTGIGTPGGTQYF
TRBJ2-1 | TRBV18 | CASSPQRGSNNEQFF
TRBJ1-1 | TRBV6-5 | CASSYGYQSGNTEAFF
TRBJ1-4 | TRBV19 | CASREGAHNEKLFF
TRBJ2-7 | TRBV23-1 | CASSHADRGRTYEQYF
TRBJ2-7 | TRBV11-2 | CASSLAPSGSTEQYF
TRBJ1-2 | TRBV25-1 | CASSERGRRGYTF
TRBJ2-5 | TRBV2 | CASGGETQYF
TRBJ2-2 | TRBV18 | CASSPGLAGAATGELFF
TRBJ2-2 | TRBV2 | CASSLQGQNTGELFF
TRBJ2-7 | TRBV6-5 | CASSGSGYTYEQYF